The 26 T cell receptor beta chains given below trace back to one sample, sequenced in a study of shared clonotypes between healthy human individuals. Only in-frame clones appear in the TCRdb table, and some are missing; sequencing was by immunoSEQ multiplex PCR. The sample shows 2,500,000 or so clones, around nine tenths of them seen only once. Sequencing used naive CD4+ T cells sorted from blood. The subset is: CD45RA+ positively selected. All receptors derive from a man between 18 and 35 years old in good health.

This clone was seen just once. V is TRBV10-3 and J is TRBJ2-5, with TRBD2 matching 11 bases. From germline, CDR1 is ENHRY and CDR2 SYGVKD. The CDR3 spans 16 residues. Losses at the gene ends were 3 bases for V and 4 bases for J; bases not matched to a gene: 7. The CDR3 reads CAISDPLAGVVETQYF. For the CDR3, the DNA is TGTGCCATCAGTGACCCACTAGCGGGAGTTGTAGAGACCCAGTACTTC.

The rearrangement uses TRBV15 and TRBJ2-3; D gene unclear. The CDR3 length is 15 residues. Deletions cut 8 bases from V and 0 bases from J, with 15 bases between. Germline V gene sequence: CDR1 LNHNV, CDR2 YYDKDF (reference sequence). This chain's CDR3 is CATSFGYTSTDTQYF. Here the CDR3 DNA reads TGTGCCACCTCCTTTGGCTATACTAGCACAGATACGCAGTATTTT. Full variable domain (rest looked up from reference TRBV15 and TRBJ2-3): DAMVIQNPRYQVTQFGKPVTLSCSQTLNHNVMYWYQQKSSQAPKLLFHYYDKDFNNEADTPDNFQSRRPNTSFCFLDIRSPGLGDTAMYLCATSFGYTSTDTQYFGPGTRLTVL.

This chain links TRBV18 with TRBJ2-2; 8 bases fit TRBD1. Germline CDR1 is KGHSH and CDR2 is LQKENI. V trimming: 2 bases; J trimming: 3 bases; junction bases outside the gene matches: 5. This CDR3 is built from 16 residues. The CDR3, as DNA: TGTGCCAGCTCACCATTACAGGGGGATCACACCGGGGAGCTGTTTTTT. It yields the protein CASSPLQGDHTGELFF.

The chain combines TRBV28 with TRBJ2-7; 8 nucleotides match TRBD1. The CDR3 covers 15 residues. V lost 4 bases, J lost 5 bases, and 10 bases stayed unmatched. Germline V CDR1 and CDR2: MDHEN, SYDVKM. CDR3 coding DNA: TGTGCCAGCAGTTCCATTTACGGGACAGGTAACGAGCAGTACTTC. Its translation is CASSSIYGTGNEQYF.

The rearrangement uses TRBV7-8 and TRBJ1-2; D call uncertain. V was clipped by 5 bases and J by 3 bases, with 13 bases between them. Germline V lookup: CDR1 SGHVS, CDR2 FQNEAQ. This CDR3 is built from 14 residues. As DNA, the CDR3 is TGTGCCAGCAGCACTTTCACTGAGCACTATGGCTACACCTTC. Protein product: CASSTFTEHYGYTF.

The V gene is TRBV5-3, the J gene TRBJ2-4; no clear D gene. TRBV5-3 is an open reading frame, and its role is uncertain. The CDR3 extends over 15 amino acids. Trimming left V 6 bases short and J 6 bases short, with 19 bases between. DNA for the CDR3: TGTGCCAGAATAATTAGGGTCCCCGTGATAAACATTCAGTACTTC. Protein sequence: CARIIRVPVINIQYF.

This clone appeared once. The J gene is TRBJ2-3, the V gene TRBV30; D is unclear. Germline CDR1 reads GTSNPN; CDR2 reads SVGIG (reference sequence). The V and J ends lost 4 bases and 2 bases respectively, with 7 bases between them. The CDR3 has 12 amino acids. In nucleotides, the CDR3 is TGTGCCTGGATGCCCTCCACAGATACGCAGTATTTT. Its translation: CAWMPSTDTQYF.

The chain couples TRBV6-1 to TRBJ1-4, with D possibly matching TRBD1 (5 bases). The germline V gene encodes CDR1 MNHNS and CDR2 SASEGT. V shed 5 bases and J shed 4 bases, with 8 bases lying between them. The CDR3 sequence is 13 residues long. CDR3 residues: CASSQGLNEKLFF. DNA of the CDR3: TGTGCCAGCAGTCAGGGCCTTAATGAAAAACTGTTTTTT.

This clone has only a few counts. This specimen includes other DNA sequences encoding the same CDR3. The chain couples TRBV6-5 to TRBJ1-5, with 8 bases lining up with TRBD1. Germline-derived CDR1 and CDR2 are MNHEY and SVGAGI. The CDR3 contains 13 residues. Trimming cost V 5 bases and J 5 bases; bases outside gene matches: 2. CDR3 sequence reads: CASSPDRDQPQHF. Here the CDR3 DNA reads TGTGCCAGCAGTCCGGACAGGGATCAGCCCCAGCATTTT.

This chain joins TRBV7-2 and TRBJ1-1; 11 bases fit TRBD1. Trimming removed 5 bases from V and 0 bases from J; junction bases left unmatched: 2. CDR3 size: 15 residues. Germline lookup yields CDR1 SGHTA and CDR2 FQGNSA. The CDR3 coding sequence is TGTGCCAGCAGCCGGACAGGGGGCGTGAACACTGAAGCTTTCTTT. The encoded protein is CASSRTGGVNTEAFF.

The V call is TRBV6-5, the J call TRBJ2-7; D is undetermined. Germline V gives CDR1 MNHEY, CDR2 SVGAGI. Trimming cost V 2 bases and J 12 bases, with 17 bases left between them. The CDR3 is 13 residues long. The CDR3 sequence: CASSYGETASRYF. In DNA form, the CDR3 reads TGTGCCAGCAGTTACGGAGAGACGGCGTCGCGGTACTTC.

The chain recombines TRBV6-1 with TRBJ1-6, with unresolved D. Trimming removed 6 bases at V and 7 bases at J, with 10 bases between. Germline V gene data show CDR1 as MNHNS and CDR2 as SASEGT. The CDR3 extends over 13 amino acids. The CDR3 sequence: CASRSGLNSPLHF. The CDR3 nucleotides read TGTGCCAGCAGATCCGGACTAAATTCACCCCTCCACTTT.

The V and J genes are TRBV28 and TRBJ2-3; 8 bases align to TRBD2. Germline V gene sequence: CDR1 MDHEN, CDR2 SYDVKM. V shed 7 bases and J 3 bases; nucleotides not matched to a gene: 6. This CDR3 spans 14 amino acids. The CDR3 spells CASTPGTRTDTQYF. The CDR3 DNA is TGTGCCAGCACCCCCGGGACTAGAACAGATACGCAGTATTTT.

CDR3 residues: CASVLGNSNQPQHF. The CDR3 bases are TGTGCCAGCGTTTTGGGGAATAGCAATCAGCCCCAGCATTTT. This chain links TRBV28 with TRBJ1-5, with D unresolved. The germline gives CDR1 MDHEN, CDR2 SYDVKM. CDR3 size: 14 residues. The germline V and J ends were trimmed by 8 bases and 0 bases, with 11 bases remaining between them.

The V call is TRBV27, the J call TRBJ2-7; either TRBD1 or TRBD2 may supply D (6 bases each). This CDR3 region has 14 residues. V shed 5 bases and J shed 2 bases, with 13 bases lying between them. Germline V gene lookup returns CDR1 MNHEY and CDR2 SMNVEV (reference sequence). The CDR3 coding sequence is TGTGCCAGCAGTAGGGGGGTCTACACCTACGAGCAGTACTTC. It encodes CASSRGVYTYEQYF.

The chain joins TRBV2 to TRBJ2-2, with no clear D. This CDR3 contains 16 residues. Germline CDR1 is SNHLY and CDR2 is FYNNEI. V was pared by 7 bases and J by 0 bases, with 15 bases between. The CDR3 DNA sequence: TGTGCCAGCACCCGGTTCGTTTCGACGAACACCGGGGAGCTGTTTTTT. Translated, it gives CASTRFVSTNTGELFF.

This sequence joins TRBV30 and TRBJ2-2, with 7 bases fitting TRBD1. CDR1 and CDR2 (germline): GTSNPN, SVGIG (reference sequence). J gave up 2 bases and V 1 base, and 10 bases lay outside the gene matches. The CDR3 length is 17 residues. The CDR3 DNA follows: TGTGCCTGGAGTGCCGATAGGACAGGCTCCAACACCGGGGAGCTGTTTTTT. The encoded protein is CAWSADRTGSNTGELFF.

The chain is built from TRBV11-2 and TRBJ2-4, with D possibly matching TRBD1 (6 bases). V lost 5 bases, J lost 0 bases, and 11 bases lay in between. The germline gives CDR1 SGHAT, CDR2 FQNNGV. The CDR3 sequence is 15 residues long. CDR3 DNA: TGTGCCAGCAGCGGACAGTCCGTAGCCAAAAACATTCAGTACTTC. Protein sequence: CASSGQSVAKNIQYF.

The rearrangement links TRBV5-1 to TRBJ2-1; TRBD1 or TRBD2 may be the D gene (7 bases each). Germline CDR1 reads SGHRS; CDR2 reads YFSETQ. V lost 3 bases and J 2 bases, leaving 12 bases between the germline ends. This CDR3 has 15 residues. The CDR3 protein is CASSWEGQPYNEQFF. DNA of the CDR3: TGCGCCAGCAGCTGGGAGGGACAGCCCTACAATGAGCAGTTCTTC. Together with reference TRBV5-1 and TRBJ2-1, the CDR3 gives the full variable domain: KAGVTQTPRYLIKTRGQQVTLSCSPISGHRSVSWYQQTPGQGLQFLFEYFSETQRNKGNFPGRFSGRQFSNSRSEMNVSTLELGDSALYLCASSWEGQPYNEQFFGPGTRLTVL.

The CDR3 here is CASSLTQGNIQYF. CDR3 DNA: TGTGCCAGCAGCCTCACACAGGGGAACATTCAGTACTTC. This chain uses TRBV28 with TRBJ2-4, with 7 positions matching TRBD1. Losses at the gene ends were 6 bases for V and 7 bases for J; bases not matched to a gene: 6. CDR1 and CDR2 (germline): MDHEN, SYDVKM. CDR3 length: 13 residues.

The rearrangement links TRBV27 to TRBJ1-4; possibly TRBD1 for D (6 bases). The germline V gene has CDR1 MNHEY and CDR2 SMNVEV (reference sequence). The V gene lost 6 bases and the J gene lost 10 bases, with 21 bases spanning the gap. The CDR3 is made up of 15 amino acids. The CDR3 loop reads CASRVQGRGNGKLFF. CDR3 DNA: TGTGCCAGCAGGGTGCAGGGGCGGGGCAACGGAAAACTGTTTTTT. The full variable domain, rest sourced from reference TRBV27 and TRBJ1-4, is EAQVTQNPRYLITVTGKKLTVTCSQNMNHEYMSWYRQDPGLGLRQIYYSMNVEVTDKGDVPEGYKVSRKEKRNFPLILESPSPNQTSLYFCASRVQGRGNGKLFFGSGTQLSVL.

The CDR3 sequence is CASSRSPGLESTDTQYF. The CDR3 DNA is TGCGCCAGCAGCCGGTCACCGGGACTAGAGAGCACAGATACGCAGTATTTT. The genes are TRBV4-1 and TRBJ2-3, with 8 bases fitting TRBD2. This CDR3 comprises 17 residues. V shed 4 bases, J shed 0 bases, and the junction held 9 bases outside the gene matches. CDR1 is MGHRA, CDR2 YSYEKL, per germline.

The chain combines TRBV13 with TRBJ1-5; TRBD1 matches at 8 bases. CDR3 length: 15 residues. V lost 3 bases and J lost 6; bases outside the gene matches: 7. Per germline, CDR1 PRHDT and CDR2 FYEKMQ (reference sequence). CDR3 bases: TGTGCCAGCAGCTTCGGACAGGGAGGAAGTCAGCCCCAGCATTTT. Amino acid sequence: CASSFGQGGSQPQHF. Complete variable domain (other parts from reference TRBV13 and TRBJ1-5): AAGVIQSPRHLIKEKRETATLKCYPIPRHDTVYWYQQGPGQDPQFLISFYEKMQSDKGSIPDRFSAQQFSDYHSELNMSSLELGDSALYFCASSFGQGGSQPQHFGDGTRLSIL.

The chain has TRBV29-1 and TRBJ2-5; 8 nucleotides align to TRBD2. Germline values: CDR1 SQVTM, CDR2 ANQGSEA. This CDR3 is built from 15 residues. V gave up 5 bases and J gave up 3 bases; unmatched junction bases: 11. The CDR3 spells CSVFLGTSFEETQYF. In nucleotides, the CDR3 is TGCAGCGTTTTCCTGGGGACTAGTTTCGAAGAGACCCAGTACTTC.

The genes are TRBV10-3 and TRBJ2-1; 9 bases align to TRBD1. Trimming removed 5 bases from V and 9 bases from J; junction bases left unmatched: 14. Germline V gene sequence: CDR1 ENHRY, CDR2 SYGVKD. This CDR3 is built from 16 residues. The CDR3 reads CAISPGTGQGGGEQFF. The CDR3, as DNA: TGTGCCATCAGTCCTGGGACAGGGCAAGGAGGGGGTGAGCAGTTCTTC.

About this clone itself: Distinct nucleotide sequences in the sample also encode this CDR3. This rearrangement joins TRBV9 to TRBJ2-3, with 10 bases identical to TRBD2. Trimming took 2 bases from V and 0 from J; bases not matched to a gene: 3. Germline loops: CDR1 SGDLS, CDR2 YYNGEE. This CDR3 region has 16 residues. In DNA form, the CDR3 reads TGTGCCAGCAGCGTGGCTAGCGGGAGTAGCACAGATACGCAGTATTTT. This sequence encodes CASSVASGSSTDTQYF.